This entry concerns a single T cell receptor beta chain. Its antigen remains unidentified. This entry is derived from a study of cytomegalovirus exposure and HLA in healthy donors. Broader study findings: Per published accounts, TCR beta sequences correctly predicted the HLA-A and HLA-B alleles of most subjects. TCR beta chain V- and J-gene trimming was linked, in a later analysis, to a missense variant in DCLRE1C. Earlier analysis looked at TCR beta V segments, and most were productive about 87% or about 30% of the time.

The PCR made use of 60 Vbeta and 13 Jbeta primers. Generated by immunoSEQ multiplex PCR, the TCRdb table keeps only in-frame clones and is missing some. Of roughly 150,000 clones in the sample, 79% were seen once. This TCR was recovered from a man between 40 and 49 years old in good health and CMV-seropositive. Input material: PBMCs.

The CDR3 DNA reads TGTGCCAGCAGCTTAACGGGGGGGGAGGAGCCCCAGCATTTT. Translating it yields CASSLTGGEEPQHF. The rearrangement links TRBV7-9 to TRBJ1-5, with D possibly being TRBD1 (5 bases). There are 14 residues in the CDR3. V was trimmed by 2 bases and J by 8 bases, leaving 13 bases between them. Germline lookup yields CDR1 SEHNR and CDR2 FQNEAQ (reference sequence).